Below are 32 T cell receptor beta chains sequenced from a single sample in a study of T cell responses to AZD1222 COVID-19 vaccine. Some clones are missing from TCRdb's copy, which holds only in-frame ones; the method was immunoSEQ multiplex PCR. This sample has some 150,000 clones, with 80% to 90% found just once. Material: peripheral blood, obtained 28 days after the second AZD1222 dose. These TCRs come from an adult who received the AZD1222 COVID-19 vaccine.

V is TRBV24-1 and J is TRBJ2-7; TRBD2 might be the D (5 bases). Germline CDR1 reads KGHDR; CDR2 reads SFDVKD. Trimming took 3 bases from V and 4 from J, leaving 18 bases between them. The CDR3 length is 16 residues. CDR3 DNA: TGTGCCACCAGTGATCCGTCTGCCGCCAGCGGATACGAGCAGTACTTC. Its protein is CATSDPSAASGYEQYF.

As DNA, the CDR3 is TGTGCCAGCAGCCAAAATCCGGGACAGGGGCTGCAAGAGCAGTTCTTC. Translated, it gives CASSQNPGQGLQEQFF. The chain recombines TRBV14 with TRBJ2-1, with 10 bases identical to TRBD1. The CDR3 runs to 16 residues. The V gene's germline CDR1 is SGHDN and CDR2 FVKESK. Germline trimming cut 2 bases from V and 10 bases from J; bases unmatched to any gene: 11.

J is TRBJ2-3 and V is TRBV18; TRBD2 matches 9 bases. The V and J ends lost 6 bases and 5 bases, in that order; junction bases with no gene match: 9. The CDR3 has 15 residues. CDR1 and CDR2 from the germline V gene are KGHSH and LQKENI. This CDR3 reads CASSSLAGQGDTQYF. In DNA form, the CDR3 reads TGTGCCAGCTCTTCCCTAGCGGGACAAGGAGATACGCAGTATTTT.

The chain's CDR3 is CASSQEEDRGRELEYNEQFF. The CDR3 DNA sequence: TGTGCCAGCAGCCAAGAAGAGGACAGGGGGCGGGAGCTGGAATACAATGAGCAGTTCTTC. J is TRBJ2-1 and V is TRBV3-1 (or the pseudogene TRBV3-2); TRBD1 matches at 11 bases. The J segment lost 4 bases and the V segment lost 0 bases, leaving 14 bases of the junction unmatched. This CDR3 region has 20 residues. Germline assignment: CDR1 LGHDT and CDR2 YNNKEL (reference sequence).

The genes are TRBV2 and TRBJ2-7, with 9 bases that match TRBD2. This CDR3 is 14 amino acids long. With 4 bases clipped from V and 3 bases from J, the junction kept 4 bases outside the gene matches. Germline V gene sequence: CDR1 SNHLY, CDR2 FYNNEI. The CDR3 region is CASSGLAVRYEQYF. CDR3 DNA: TGTGCCAGCAGTGGACTAGCGGTTCGCTACGAGCAGTACTTC.

This clone was recorded a few times. V usage is TRBV9 and J usage is TRBJ1-4; no firm D call. Deletions cut 5 bases from V and 3 bases from J, with 11 bases between. Looked up from germline, CDR1 is SGDLS and CDR2 is YYNGEE. This CDR3 contains 14 residues. The CDR3 DNA reads as TGTGCCAGCAGTGGAGTAGGGCCTAATGAAAAACTGTTTTTT. Translated, it gives CASSGVGPNEKLFF.

The chain uses TRBV6-5 and TRBJ2-1, with a possible D match to TRBD2 (5 bases). CDR3 length equals 15 residues. Germline V gene lookup returns CDR1 MNHEY and CDR2 SVGAGI. V shed 7 bases and J shed 6 bases, with 19 bases lying between them. The CDR3 spells CASTLDWTGFNEQFF. The CDR3 DNA sequence: TGTGCCAGCACCTTAGACTGGACGGGGTTCAATGAGCAGTTCTTC.

This rearrangement joins TRBV6-5 to TRBJ2-3; 7 bases are a match to TRBD1. Germline-derived CDR1 and CDR2 are MNHEY and SVGAGI. V shed 5 bases and J 9 bases; nucleotides not matched to a gene: 5. This CDR3 has 12 residues. CDR3 DNA sequence: TGTGCCAGCAGTCCCACAGGGGCAACGCAGTATTTT. Its translation is CASSPTGATQYF.

The chain combines TRBV6-2 or TRBV6-3 with TRBJ2-5, with TRBD2 matching 14 bases. With 1 base clipped from V and 5 bases from J, the junction kept 12 bases outside the gene matches. The CDR3 is 19 amino acids. Germline values: CDR1 MNHEY, CDR2 SVGEGT. As DNA, the CDR3 is TGTGCCAGCAGTTACTGGGCTGGGACTAGCGGGAGAAGTCTGGAGACCCAGTACTTC. Protein sequence: CASSYWAGTSGRSLETQYF.

This clone has just one count. This sequence joins TRBV9 and TRBJ1-5; D gene unclear. The CDR3 runs to 14 residues. The germline gives CDR1 SGDLS, CDR2 YYNGEE. V was cut by 0 bases and J by 7 bases, with 11 bases left in between. In DNA form, the CDR3 reads TGTGCCAGCAGCGTAGGGGGAGGTTTCCAGCCCCAGCATTTT. Translation: CASSVGGGFQPQHF.

The chain uses TRBV7-3 and TRBJ2-1; 7 bases fit TRBD2. There are 14 residues in the CDR3. J was trimmed by 6 bases and V by 6 bases; bases with no gene match: 8. Germline assignment: CDR1 SGHTA and CDR2 FQGTGA. This CDR3 reads CASSYSGRGNEQFF. CDR3 in DNA: TGTGCCAGCAGTTATAGTGGGAGGGGCAATGAGCAGTTCTTC.

The chain combines TRBV21-1 with TRBJ2-5; TRBD2 is the table's D call and was not checked against the DNA. TRBV21-1 is a documented pseudogene. The CDR3 has 15 residues. Written as DNA, the CDR3 is TGTGCCAGCAGCAATGAAATCCGCCCCCGGGAGACCCAGTACTTC. Translation gives CASSNEIRPRETQYF.

V is TRBV4-1 and J is TRBJ2-5; 7 bases agree with TRBD2. The CDR3 extends over 17 amino acids. V shed 2 bases and J 10 bases; nucleotides not matched to a gene: 19. The V gene's germline CDR1 is MGHRA and CDR2 YSYEKL. CDR3 sequence: CASSQTLGGAEGCVQYF. The CDR3 bases are TGCGCCAGCAGCCAAACCTTGGGAGGGGCGGAGGGATGTGTCCAGTACTTC.

The V call is TRBV10-2, the J call TRBJ2-3, with 7 bases that match TRBD2. V shed 10 bases and J 2 bases; nucleotides not matched to a gene: 3. Germline V lookup: CDR1 WSHSY, CDR2 SAAADI. CDR3 length equals 12 residues. CDR3 region: CATLASTDTQYF. In nucleotides, the CDR3 is TGCGCCACACTAGCGTCCACAGATACGCAGTATTTT.

This chain uses TRBV27 with TRBJ1-2; 9 bases are shared with TRBD1. Germline CDR1 is MNHEY and CDR2 is SMNVEV (reference sequence). CDR3 length equals 13 residues. Trimming cost V 6 bases and J 8 bases; bases outside gene matches: 7. This CDR3 is CASSDRQGDGYTF. The CDR3 coding sequence is TGTGCCAGCAGCGATCGACAGGGGGACGGCTACACCTTC.

A remark on this clone: This sample also contains other DNA sequences that code for the same CDR3. The chain is built from TRBV12-3 or TRBV12-4 and TRBJ1-5; no definite D call. This CDR3 is 13 amino acids long. Trimming took 3 bases from V and 3 from J, leaving 6 bases between them. CDR3 amino acids: CASSLVDNQPQHF. In DNA form, the CDR3 reads TGTGCCAGCAGTTTGGTGGACAATCAGCCCCAGCATTTT.

The CDR3 region has the DNA TGCGCCAGCAGCCCGGACCCTCTAGCGGGGGGGAGGGATACGCAGTATTTT. Amino acid sequence: CASSPDPLAGGRDTQYF. V gene TRBV5-1 combines with J gene TRBJ2-3, with TRBD2 matching 12 bases. CDR1 is SGHRS, CDR2 YFSETQ, per germline. The V gene end was trimmed by 4 bases and the J gene end by 6 bases; junction bases not matched to a gene: 12. This CDR3 is built from 17 residues.

The chain uses TRBV6-6 and TRBJ2-1, with 12 positions matching TRBD2. Unmatched junction bases numbered 0, after V lost 0 bases and J lost 6 bases. From germline, CDR1 is MNHNY and CDR2 SVGAGI (reference sequence). CDR3 length: 15 residues. CDR3 amino acids: CASSYSLAGGNEQFF. The CDR3 nucleotides are TGTGCCAGCAGTTACTCACTAGCGGGAGGCAATGAGCAGTTCTTC.

As concerns this clone: This sample also contains other DNA sequences that code for the same CDR3. This rearrangement joins TRBV9 to TRBJ1-6, with a weak D call TRBD1 (5 bases). Germline loops: CDR1 SGDLS, CDR2 YYNGEE. The CDR3 runs to 13 residues. The V gene lost 2 bases and the J gene lost 7 bases, with 7 bases spanning the gap. CDR3 in DNA: TGTGCCAGCAGCGTTGGGGGGAATTCACCCCTCCACTTT. Its protein is CASSVGGNSPLHF.

The V and J genes are TRBV28 and TRBJ1-2, with D possibly matching TRBD1 (6 bases). Germline values: CDR1 MDHEN, CDR2 SYDVKM. V dropped 4 bases and J dropped 7 bases, with 22 bases sitting between them. This CDR3 region has 16 residues. The CDR3 nucleotides read TGTGCCAGCAGTTCCCCCGCGGGGGACCGGGGGCCTGGCTACACCTTC. Amino acids: CASSSPAGDRGPGYTF.

The chain has TRBV6-5 and TRBJ2-7, with D tentatively TRBD1 or TRBD2 (5 bases each). This CDR3 comprises 14 residues. Germline lookup yields CDR1 MNHEY and CDR2 SVGAGI. The V gene lost 0 bases and the J gene lost 2 bases, with 8 bases spanning the gap. CDR3 sequence: CASSYSGTAYEQYF. DNA of the CDR3: TGTGCCAGCAGTTACTCCGGGACGGCCTACGAGCAGTACTTC.

The V gene is TRBV28, the J gene TRBJ2-7; D is uncertain. The V end lost 3 bases, the J end lost 2 bases, and 11 bases lay between the germline ends. Per the germline V gene, CDR1 is MDHEN and CDR2 is SYDVKM. The CDR3 is 14 amino acids. The DNA for the CDR3 is TGTGCCAGCAGTTTGCCCACAGTCCCCTACGAGCAGTACTTC. Translation gives CASSLPTVPYEQYF.

This chain links TRBV18 with TRBJ1-1, with D hard to call. Trimming left V 4 bases short and J 1 base short, with 13 bases between. This CDR3 region has 15 residues. Germline V lookup: CDR1 KGHSH, CDR2 LQKENI. DNA of the CDR3: TGTGCCAGCTCACAGGCCAGGTTGGGGAACACTGAAGCTTTCTTT. This gives the protein CASSQARLGNTEAFF.

The rearrangement links TRBV5-4 to TRBJ1-6; no firm D call. From germline, CDR1 is SGHNT and CDR2 YYREEE (reference sequence). The CDR3 loop spans 14 amino acids. Trimming took off 4 bases at V and 6 bases at J, with 11 bases between the two ends. DNA of the CDR3: TGTGCCAGCAGCAGGTCGCAGACTAATTCACCCCTCCACTTT. It yields the protein CASSRSQTNSPLHF.

CDR3 protein: CASSSHGPITRGYTF. The CDR3 DNA follows: TGTGCCAGCAGCTCTCACGGACCCATTACTAGGGGCTACACCTTC. V is TRBV7-2 and J is TRBJ1-2; no firm D call. In germline, CDR1 is SGHTA, CDR2 FQGNSA. Trimming took 4 bases from V and 8 from J, leaving 20 bases between them. CDR3 length: 15 residues.

The rearrangement joins TRBV24-1 to TRBJ2-3; 12 nucleotides agree with TRBD2. Germline trimming cut 2 bases from V and 4 bases from J; bases unmatched to any gene: 9. Germline V lookup: CDR1 KGHDR, CDR2 SFDVKD. The CDR3 is 18 residues long. CDR3 region: CATSDSLTSGSPADTQYF. Written as DNA, the CDR3 is TGTGCCACCAGTGATTCCCTGACTAGCGGGAGTCCCGCAGATACGCAGTATTTT.

The CDR3 DNA reads TGTGCCAGCAGCCAAGCCCAAGGGGTGGCTAATGAAAAACTGTTTTTT. Protein: CASSQAQGVANEKLFF. The chain combines TRBV14 with TRBJ1-4, with D perhaps TRBD1 (5 bases). In germline, CDR1 is SGHDN, CDR2 FVKESK. The CDR3 totals 16 residues. Between the trimmed V and J ends, which lost 1 base and 3 bases, there was a span of 12 bases.

This clone was detected once. The chain couples TRBV1 to TRBJ2-6. TRBV1 is marked as a pseudogene. This CDR3 comprises 16 residues. CDR3 protein: CTSLGGIYSGANVLTF. The CDR3 DNA sequence: TGCACCAGTTTAGGGGGGATCTACTCTGGGGCCAACGTCCTGACTTTC.

This chain connects TRBV28 to TRBJ2-1, with D hard to call. CDR3 size: 12 residues. Germline V lookup: CDR1 MDHEN, CDR2 SYDVKM. The germline V and J ends were trimmed by 0 bases and 7 bases, with 4 bases remaining between them. CDR3 nucleotides: TGTGCCAGCAGTTTATGGGAAAATGAGCAGTTCTTC. This gives the protein CASSLWENEQFF. Together with reference TRBV28 and TRBJ2-1, the CDR3 gives the full variable domain: DVKVTQSSRYLVKRTGEKVFLECVQDMDHENMFWYRQDPGLGLRLIYFSYDVKMKEKGDIPEGYSVSREKKERFSLILESASTNQTSMYLCASSLWENEQFFGPGTRLTVL.

The rearrangement uses TRBV14 and TRBJ2-7; 9 nucleotides line up with TRBD2. The J segment lost 6 bases and the V segment lost 0 bases, leaving 9 bases of the junction unmatched. The germline CDR1 and CDR2 sequences are SGHDN and FVKESK. The CDR3 is 16 amino acids. The CDR3 here is CASSQETSSGKSEQYF. CDR3 coding DNA: TGTGCCAGCAGCCAAGAAACGTCTAGCGGGAAGAGCGAGCAGTACTTC. Full variable domain (outside the CDR3, taken from reference TRBV14 and TRBJ2-7): EAGVTQFPSHSVIEKGQTVTLRCDPISGHDNLYWYRRVMGKEIKFLLHFVKESKQDESGMPNNRFLAERTGGTYSTLKVQPAELEDSGVYFCASSQETSSGKSEQYFGPGTRLTVT.

The V call is TRBV15, the J call TRBJ2-2; no clear D gene. The V and J ends lost 0 bases and 4 bases respectively, with 6 bases between them. The CDR3 is made up of 14 amino acids. The germline CDR1 and CDR2 sequences are LNHNV and YYDKDF (reference sequence). The CDR3 DNA follows: TGTGCCACCAGCAGAGATTTGGTCACCGGGGAGCTGTTTTTT. Translation gives CATSRDLVTGELFF.

The rearrangement uses TRBV12-3 or TRBV12-4 and TRBJ1-2, with TRBD1 as a possible D gene (5 bases). V lost 4 bases to trimming and J lost 4 bases, with 10 bases between them. This CDR3 is built from 13 residues. CDR3: CASSSRDGYGYTF. The CDR3 coding sequence is TGTGCCAGCAGTTCCCGGGACGGCTATGGCTACACCTTC.